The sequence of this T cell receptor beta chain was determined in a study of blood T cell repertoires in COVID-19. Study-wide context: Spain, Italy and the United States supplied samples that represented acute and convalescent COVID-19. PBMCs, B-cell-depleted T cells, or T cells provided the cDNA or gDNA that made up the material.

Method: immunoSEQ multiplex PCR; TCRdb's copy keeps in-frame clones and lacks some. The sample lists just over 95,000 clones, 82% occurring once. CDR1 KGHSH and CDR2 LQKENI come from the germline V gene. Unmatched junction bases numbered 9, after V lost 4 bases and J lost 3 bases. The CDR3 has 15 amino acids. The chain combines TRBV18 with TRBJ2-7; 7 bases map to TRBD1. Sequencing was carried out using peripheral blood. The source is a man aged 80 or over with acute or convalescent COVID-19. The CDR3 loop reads CASSRPGQDLYEQYF. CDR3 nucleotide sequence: TGTGCCAGCTCACGACCAGGACAGGATCTCTACGAGCAGTACTTC.